Listed below are T cell receptor beta chains from one sample, sequenced in a study of technical replicates of blood from a handful of donors. The protocol was immunoSEQ multiplex PCR, while the TCRdb copy is restricted to in-frame clones and leaves out a portion. The sample comprises some 80,000 clones, 95% to 98% of which are singletons, and approximately 0.3% rests with the top ten. Sequenced input: T cells isolated from PBMCs. These TCRs come from a human donor in good health. Both conserved end residues are part of each CDR3. A D gene is named only where the DNA matches it firmly. The size entry is marked missing in some rows and otherwise reads once, few, many or a size class.

j_gene	v_gene	len	abundance	d_gene	CDR3nt	CDR3aa
TRBJ1-1	TRBV6-5	13	.	.	TGTGCCAGCAGTTACTACGGGGAAACTGAAGCTTTCTTT	CASSYYGETEAFF
TRBJ1-1	TRBV19	13	.	.	TGTGCCAGTAATGGACAGATGAACACTGAAGCTTTCTTT	CASNGQMNTEAFF
TRBJ2-1	TRBV29-1	13	.	TRBD2	TGCAGCGCCCTAGCGGGAGGGTACAATGAGCAGTTCTTC	CSALAGGYNEQFF
TRBJ1-2	TRBV25-1	16	.	TRBD1	TGTGCCAGCAGCTCTAATTCACCGGGACAGGGGGATGGCTACACCTTC	CASSSNSPGQGDGYTF
TRBJ2-7	TRBV6-6	16	.	.	TGTGCCAGCAGTTACCCGGAGGGGACGGGAACCTACGAGCAGTACTTC	CASSYPEGTGTYEQYF
TRBJ1-5	TRBV4-3	14	.	.	TGCGCCAGCAGCCAAGACAAGGGGAATCAGCCCCAGCATTTT	CASSQDKGNQPQHF
TRBJ2-5	TRBV6-1	15	few	TRBD2	TGTGCCAGCAGTGAACTAGCGGGAGGTCAAGAGACCCAGTACTTC	CASSELAGGQETQYF
TRBJ1-2	TRBV13	13	.	TRBD1	TGTGCCAGCAGCCCCGACAGGGCCTATGGCTACACCTTC	CASSPDRAYGYTF
TRBJ2-3	TRBV5-4	15	.	.	TGTGCCAGCAGCTTGCAGGGGCCAGCCACAGATACGCAGTATTTT	CASSLQGPATDTQYF
TRBJ2-7	TRBV11-2	14	.	TRBD1	TGTGCCTCCAAACCGGGACAGGCCTCCTACGAGCAGTACTTC	CASKPGQASYEQYF
TRBJ2-7	TRBV5-1	15	.	TRBD1	TGCGCCAGCAGCTTGGACTGGACAGGGGCAAACGAGCAGTACTTC	CASSLDWTGANEQYF
TRBJ2-7	TRBV6-1	16	.	TRBD1	TGTGCCAGCAGTGCAAACAGGGGGTTAGTATCCTACGAGCAGTACTTC	CASSANRGLVSYEQYF
TRBJ2-7	TRBV13	16	.	TRBD1	TGTGCCAGCAGAACGGTAATGGGGGGACAGGGGGGCGAGCAGTACTTC	CASRTVMGGQGGEQYF
TRBJ2-5	TRBV5-6	15	once	.	TGTGCCAGCAGCTTGATTCAAGAGCGGTATGAGACCCAGTACTTC	CASSLIQERYETQYF
TRBJ1-1	TRBV28	13	.	.	TGTGCCAGCAGTCCTCCCGGGGTAACTGAAGCTTTCTTT	CASSPPGVTEAFF
TRBJ1-1	TRBV5-1	14	.	.	TGCGCCAGCAGCTTCGACAGAGGGAACACTGAAGCTTTCTTT	CASSFDRGNTEAFF
TRBJ2-1	TRBV5-4	17	.	TRBD2	TGTGCCAGCAGCGCGGGACTAGCGGAATTCTCCTACAATGAGCAGTTCTTC	CASSAGLAEFSYNEQFF
TRBJ1-5	TRBV28	15	.	.	TGTGCCAGCAGTTTATCAGGGTCAGGGAATCAGCCCCAGCATTTT	CASSLSGSGNQPQHF
TRBJ1-1	TRBV19	13	once	.	TGTGCCAGTAGTATAACCAGGCAAGGTGAAGCTTTCTTT	CASSITRQGEAFF
TRBJ2-7	TRBV5-1	16	.	.	TGCGCCAGCAGCTTGCTTTCCGGCGGGTACTCCTACGAGCAGTACTTC	CASSLLSGGYSYEQYF
TRBJ2-3	TRBV7-2	15	.	.	TGTGCCAGCAGCTTACAGGGATGGGACACAGATACGCAGTATTTT	CASSLQGWDTDTQYF
TRBJ1-1	TRBV27	13	.	TRBD1	TGTGCCAGCAGCAACAGGGGGAACACTGAAGCTTTCTTT	CASSNRGNTEAFF
TRBJ1-1	TRBV30	12	once	.	TGTGCCGAGTCCAGGGTGTCTGGGCGAGCTTTCTTT	CAESRVSGRAFF
TRBJ1-1	TRBV29-1	13	.	.	TGCAGCGTTGAACAGGGGTTGAACACTGAAGCTTTCTTT	CSVEQGLNTEAFF
TRBJ2-7	TRBV18	14	.	TRBD1	TGTGCCAGCTCACTCGGACAGGGGGTCTCCGAGCAGTACTTC	CASSLGQGVSEQYF
TRBJ1-5	TRBV7-2	14	.	.	TGTGCCAGCAGCTTAGAGGCCGGGGATCAGCCCCAGCATTTT	CASSLEAGDQPQHF
TRBJ2-1	TRBV5-1	15	.	TRBD1	TGCGCCAGCGGATACGGGACAGGGGGCAAGGATGAGCAGTTCTTC	CASGYGTGGKDEQFF
TRBJ2-1	TRBV10-3	18	.	TRBD2	TGTGCCATCAGTGAGATTTTCACTAGCGCTTTGGCATACAATGAGCAGTTCTTC	CAISEIFTSALAYNEQFF
TRBJ2-7	TRBV7-9	18	once	TRBD2	TGTGCCAGCTGTGAGGGGCGCCGGAAAGCGGGAGATCTATACGAGCAGTACTTC	CASCEGRRKAGDLYEQYF
TRBJ1-1	TRBV7-2	14	once	.	TGTGCCAGCAGCTTAGTTCCGGAGGACACTGAAGCTTTCTTT	CASSLVPEDTEAFF
TRBJ2-4	TRBV19	13	few	.	TGTGCCAGTAGTAACATGGGGGCGAACATTCAGTACTTC	CASSNMGANIQYF
TRBJ2-7	TRBV7-2	12	.	.	TGTGCCAGCAGTCTGGACTTCCACGAGCAGTACTTC	CASSLDFHEQYF
TRBJ2-5	TRBV7-3	15	.	.	TGTGCCAGCAGCTTAATAGGGCGGGGAAAAGAGACCCAGTACTTC	CASSLIGRGKETQYF
TRBJ2-2	TRBV2	15	.	TRBD2	TGTGCCAGCAGTGATGGTGTGGGGGGGACCGGGGAGCTGTTTTTT	CASSDGVGGTGELFF
TRBJ2-5	TRBV4-2	15	once	TRBD2	TGTGCCAGCAGCCTAGCGGGAGGGCCGGAGGAGACCCAGTACTTC	CASSLAGGPEETQYF
TRBJ2-1	TRBV27	17	.	.	TGTGCCAGCAGGTTTATTTCGAGACAGTCAAGAATCAATGAGCAGTTCTTC	CASRFISRQSRINEQFF
TRBJ1-2	TRBV2	16	.	.	TGTGCCAGCAGTGTAATTAGAGGGCCGATCCTCTATGGCTACACCTTC	CASSVIRGPILYGYTF
TRBJ2-1	TRBV30	13	.	.	TGTGCCTGGAGCGGACTCCGACACAATGAGCAGTTCTTC	CAWSGLRHNEQFF
TRBJ2-7	TRBV5-4	12	.	.	TGTGCCAGCAGCTTGGAAGGGGATGAGCAGTACTTC	CASSLEGDEQYF
TRBJ2-2	TRBV5-6	17	once	TRBD1	TGTGCCAGCAGCTTGATCCCGGGACAGGGGGACGCCGGGGAGCTGTTTTTT	CASSLIPGQGDAGELFF
TRBJ2-3	TRBV6-5	15	.	TRBD2	TGTGCCAGCAGCCATCTAGCGGGAGAACCAGATACGCAGTATTTT	CASSHLAGEPDTQYF
TRBJ1-2	TRBV6-5	15	.	TRBD1	TGTGCCAGCAGGTACACAGGGGGCGAGGGCTATGGCTACACCTTC	CASRYTGGEGYGYTF